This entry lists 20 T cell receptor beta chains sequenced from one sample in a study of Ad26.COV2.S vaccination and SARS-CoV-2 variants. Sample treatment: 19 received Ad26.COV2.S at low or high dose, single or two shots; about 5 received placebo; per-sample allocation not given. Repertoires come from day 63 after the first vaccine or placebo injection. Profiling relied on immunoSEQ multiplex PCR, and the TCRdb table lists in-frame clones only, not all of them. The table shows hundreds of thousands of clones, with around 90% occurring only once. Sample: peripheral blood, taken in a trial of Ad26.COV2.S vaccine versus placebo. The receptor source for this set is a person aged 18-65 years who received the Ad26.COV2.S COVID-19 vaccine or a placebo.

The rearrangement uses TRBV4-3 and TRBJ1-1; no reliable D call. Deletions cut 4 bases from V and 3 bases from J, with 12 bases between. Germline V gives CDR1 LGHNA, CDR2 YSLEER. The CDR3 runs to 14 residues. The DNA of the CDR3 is TGCGCCAGCAGCCCCCGTGGCGGTGACACTGAAGCTTTCTTT. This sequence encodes CASSPRGGDTEAFF.

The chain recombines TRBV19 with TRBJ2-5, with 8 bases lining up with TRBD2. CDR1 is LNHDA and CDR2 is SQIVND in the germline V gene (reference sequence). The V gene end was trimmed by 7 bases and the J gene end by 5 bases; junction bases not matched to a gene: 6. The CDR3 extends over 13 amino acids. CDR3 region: CASNSQRGETQYF. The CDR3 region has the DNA TGTGCCAGTAATAGTCAGCGGGGGGAGACCCAGTACTTC.

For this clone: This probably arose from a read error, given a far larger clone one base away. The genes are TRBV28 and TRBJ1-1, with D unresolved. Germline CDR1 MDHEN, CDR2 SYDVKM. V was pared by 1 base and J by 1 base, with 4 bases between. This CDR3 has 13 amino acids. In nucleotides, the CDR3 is TGTGCCAGCAGTTTATCCGAGAACACTGAAGCTTTCTTT. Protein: CASSLSENTEAFF.

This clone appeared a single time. The CDR3 sequence is CASSQNRDRNEKLFF. The CDR3 nucleotides are TGTGCCAGCAGCCAGAACCGGGACCGTAATGAAAAACTGTTTTTT. The genes are TRBV4-2 and TRBJ1-4, with D perhaps TRBD1 (5 bases). The length of the CDR3 is 15 residues. Germline V gene data show CDR1 as LGHNA and CDR2 as YNFKEQ. Trimming took off 3 bases at V and 4 bases at J, with 12 bases between the two ends.

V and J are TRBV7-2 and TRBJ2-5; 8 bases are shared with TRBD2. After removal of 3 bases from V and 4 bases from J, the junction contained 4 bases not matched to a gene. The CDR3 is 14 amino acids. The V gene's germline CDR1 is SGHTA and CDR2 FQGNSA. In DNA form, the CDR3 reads TGTGCCAGCAGCTTGGGACTAGTTGTAGAGACCCAGTACTTC. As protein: CASSLGLVVETQYF. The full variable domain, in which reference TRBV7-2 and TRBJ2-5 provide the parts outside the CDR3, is GAGVSQSPSNKVTEKGKDVELRCDPISGHTALYWYRQSLGQGLEFLIYFQGNSAPDKSGLPSDRFSAERTGGSVSTLTIQRTQQEDSAVYLCASSLGLVVETQYFGPGTRLLVL.

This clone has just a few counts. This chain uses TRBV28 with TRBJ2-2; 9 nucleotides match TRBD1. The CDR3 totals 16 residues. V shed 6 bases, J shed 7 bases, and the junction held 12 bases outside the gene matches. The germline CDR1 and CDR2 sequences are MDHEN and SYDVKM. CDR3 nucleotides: TGTGCCAGCAGACTACAGGGGGCGCCTAAGAACGGGGAGCTGTTTTTT. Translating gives CASRLQGAPKNGELFF.

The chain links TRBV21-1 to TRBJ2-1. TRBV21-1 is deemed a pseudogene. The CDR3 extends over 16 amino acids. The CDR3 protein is CASSRLSGTPWDEQFF. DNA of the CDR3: TGTGCCAGCAGCCGTCTATCCGGGACCCCGTGGGATGAGCAGTTCTTC.

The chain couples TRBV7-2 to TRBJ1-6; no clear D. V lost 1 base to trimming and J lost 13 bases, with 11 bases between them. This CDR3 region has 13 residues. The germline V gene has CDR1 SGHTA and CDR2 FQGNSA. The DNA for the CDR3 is TGTGCCAGCAGCTTAGGGCCCCGACCCCCCCTCCACTTT. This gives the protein CASSLGPRPPLHF.

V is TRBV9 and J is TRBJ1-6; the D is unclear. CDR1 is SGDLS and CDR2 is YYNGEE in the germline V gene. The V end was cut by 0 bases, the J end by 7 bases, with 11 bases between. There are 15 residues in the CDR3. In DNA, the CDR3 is TGTGCCAGCAGCGTAGTGGCCGATTCGAATTCACCCCTCCACTTT. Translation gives CASSVVADSNSPLHF.

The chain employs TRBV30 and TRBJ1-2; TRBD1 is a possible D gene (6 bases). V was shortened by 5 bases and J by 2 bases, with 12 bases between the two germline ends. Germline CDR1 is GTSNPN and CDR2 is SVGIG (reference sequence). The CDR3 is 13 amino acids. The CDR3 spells CAWGRGGNYGYTF. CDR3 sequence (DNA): TGTGCCTGGGGCAGGGGTGGCAACTATGGCTACACCTTC. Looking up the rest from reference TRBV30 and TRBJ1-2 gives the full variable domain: SQTIHQWPATLVQPVGSPLSLECTVEGTSNPNLYWYRQAAGRGLQLLFYSVGIGQISSEVPQNLSASRPQDRQFILSSKKLLLSDSGFYLCAWGRGGNYGYTFGSGTRLTVV.

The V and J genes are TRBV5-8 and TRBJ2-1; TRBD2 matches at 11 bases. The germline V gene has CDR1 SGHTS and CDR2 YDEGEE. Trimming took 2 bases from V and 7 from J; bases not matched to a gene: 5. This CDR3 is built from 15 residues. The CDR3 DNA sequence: TGTGCCAGCAGCTTACTAGCGGGAGTAGATAATGAGCAGTTCTTC. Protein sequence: CASSLLAGVDNEQFF. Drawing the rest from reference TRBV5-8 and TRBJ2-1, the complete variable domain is EAGVTQSPTHLIKTRGQQATLRCSPISGHTSVYWYQQALGLGLQFLLWYDEGEERNRGNFPPRFSGRQFPNYSSELNVNALELEDSALYLCASSLLAGVDNEQFFGPGTRLTVL.

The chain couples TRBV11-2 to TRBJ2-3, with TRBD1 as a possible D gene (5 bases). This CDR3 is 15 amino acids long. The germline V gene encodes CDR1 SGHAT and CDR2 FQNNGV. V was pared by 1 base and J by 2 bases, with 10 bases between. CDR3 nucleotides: TGTGCCAGCAGCTTAGGCAGGGCACACACAGATACGCAGTATTTT. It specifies CASSLGRAHTDTQYF.

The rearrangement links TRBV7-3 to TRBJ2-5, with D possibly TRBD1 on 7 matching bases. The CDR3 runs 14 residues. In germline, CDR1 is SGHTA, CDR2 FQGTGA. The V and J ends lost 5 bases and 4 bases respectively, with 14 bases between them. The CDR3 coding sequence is TGTGCCAGCAGCCCAGGGGGGCGCCCAGAGACCCAGTACTTC. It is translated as CASSPGGRPETQYF.

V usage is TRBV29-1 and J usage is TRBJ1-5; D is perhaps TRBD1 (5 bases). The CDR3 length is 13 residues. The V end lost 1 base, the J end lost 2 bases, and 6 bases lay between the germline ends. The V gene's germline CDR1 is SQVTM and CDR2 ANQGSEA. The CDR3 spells CSVEAGGNQPQHF. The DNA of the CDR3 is TGCAGCGTTGAAGCGGGGGGCAATCAGCCCCAGCATTTT.

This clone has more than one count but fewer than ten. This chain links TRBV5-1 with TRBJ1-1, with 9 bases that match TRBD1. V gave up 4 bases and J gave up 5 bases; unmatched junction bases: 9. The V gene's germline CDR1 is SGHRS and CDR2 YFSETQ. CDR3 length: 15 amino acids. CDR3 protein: CASSGTQGAFTEAFF. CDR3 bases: TGCGCCAGCAGCGGTACACAGGGGGCGTTTACTGAAGCTTTCTTT.

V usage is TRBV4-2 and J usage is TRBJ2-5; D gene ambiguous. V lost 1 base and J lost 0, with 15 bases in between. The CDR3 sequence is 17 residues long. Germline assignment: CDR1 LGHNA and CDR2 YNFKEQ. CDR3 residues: CASSQAPQTLNQETQYF. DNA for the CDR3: TGTGCCAGCAGCCAAGCCCCCCAGACACTAAACCAAGAGACCCAGTACTTC.

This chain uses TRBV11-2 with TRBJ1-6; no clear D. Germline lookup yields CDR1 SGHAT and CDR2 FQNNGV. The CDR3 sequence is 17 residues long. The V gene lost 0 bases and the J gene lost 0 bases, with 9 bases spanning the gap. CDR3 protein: CASSLDRGSSYNSPLHF. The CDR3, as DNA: TGTGCCAGCAGCTTAGATCGGGGTAGCTCCTATAATTCACCCCTCCACTTT.

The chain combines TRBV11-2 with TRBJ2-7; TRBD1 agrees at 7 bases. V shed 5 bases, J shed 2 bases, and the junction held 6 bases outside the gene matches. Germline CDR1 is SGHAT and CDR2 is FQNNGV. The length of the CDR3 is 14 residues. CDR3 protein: CASSNRDRPYEQYF. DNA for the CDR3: TGTGCCAGCAGCAACCGGGACAGACCCTACGAGCAGTACTTC.

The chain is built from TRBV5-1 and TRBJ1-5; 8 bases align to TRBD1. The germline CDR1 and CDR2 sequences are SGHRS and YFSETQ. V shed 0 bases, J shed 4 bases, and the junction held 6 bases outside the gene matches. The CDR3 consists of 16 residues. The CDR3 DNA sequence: TGCGCCAGCAGCTTGGGGGCAGGGGGCCTAAATCAGCCCCAGCATTTT. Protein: CASSLGAGGLNQPQHF.

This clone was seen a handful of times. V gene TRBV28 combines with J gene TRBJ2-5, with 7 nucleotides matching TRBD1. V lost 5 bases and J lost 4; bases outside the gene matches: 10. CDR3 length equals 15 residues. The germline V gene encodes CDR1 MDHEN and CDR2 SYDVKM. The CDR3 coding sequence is TGTGCCAGCAGTCCGATGACAGGGTTTGGAGAGACCCAGTACTTC. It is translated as CASSPMTGFGETQYF.